This TCR beta chain was identified during a study of CD8+ T cells in alopecia areata. As for the study in general: The study gave treated patients oral tofacitinib at 5 to 10 mg twice daily.

Researchers gathered lesional scalp punch biopsies and peripheral blood from patients with alopecia areata. Trimming stripped 6 bases from V and 8 bases from J, with 15 bases between. CDR1 is SGHRS, CDR2 YFSETQ, per germline. The CDR3 runs 13 residues. As to this clone: The antigen is undetermined.

cDNA reverse transcribed from extracted RNA served as the sequencing template. Only in-frame clones appear in the TCRdb table, and some are missing; sequencing was by immunoSEQ multiplex PCR. The sample holds some 150,000 clones, 50% to 65% seen once. Study-wide results and limits: Affected scalp, especially in alopecia totalis/universalis, had a higher clonality than normal scalp did.

The clonotype comes from a human donor with alopecia areata. Sequencing was performed on CD8+ T cells sorted from blood, taken at week 0. The rearrangement joins TRBV5-1 to TRBJ2-1, with unresolved D. CDR3 residues: CASTLLGVDEQFF. CDR3 bases: TGCGCCAGCACCCTCCTAGGCGTTGATGAGCAGTTCTTC.